These 24 T cell receptor beta chains were sequenced from one sample in a study of PD-L1 blockade in urothelial cancer (dated 2017 in TCRdb). Receptor amplification or capture employed the immunoSEQ multiplex PCR assay. The immuneACCESS repertoire file appears here via TCRdb, limited to in-frame rearrangements. These files lack a portion of the clones; in checked studies, under half of the deficit traces to unresolved V genes, and the cause of the others is not known. The sample includes 25,000 to 35,000 clones, with about 87% observed a single time. The ten largest clonotypes hold roughly 3.8% of the sample. The specimen comprised PBMCs, sampled around atezolizumab (anti-PD-L1) treatment. Source of these receptors: a man aged 45-65 years with urothelial cancer.

The J gene is TRBJ1-1, the V gene TRBV30, with D tentatively TRBD1 (6 bases). Germline CDR1 is GTSNPN and CDR2 is SVGIG (reference sequence). The V and J ends lost 0 bases and 5 bases respectively, with 13 bases between them. This CDR3 contains 14 residues. CDR3 sequence (DNA): TGTGCCTGGAGTGTATATACAGGGTCTACTGAAGCTTTCTTT. Protein sequence: CAWSVYTGSTEAFF.

This clone has just a few counts. The chain links TRBV19 to TRBJ2-7; D possibly corresponds to TRBD1 (5 bases). CDR1 and CDR2 from the germline V gene are LNHDA and SQIVND (reference sequence). The V and J ends lost 1 base and 3 bases respectively, with 7 bases between them. The CDR3 length is 13 residues. CDR3 sequence reads: CASSIARDYEQYF. The CDR3 nucleotides are TGTGCCAGTAGTATAGCCAGGGACTACGAGCAGTACTTC.

V is TRBV6-1 and J is TRBJ2-7, with TRBD2 identical over 9 bases. The V and J ends lost 7 bases and 2 bases, in that order; junction bases with no gene match: 9. The germline CDR1 and CDR2 sequences are MNHNS and SASEGT. The CDR3 sequence is 15 residues long. Here the CDR3 DNA reads TGTGCCAGCACCTTTAGCGGGGGCACAACCTACGAGCAGTACTTC. Translated, it gives CASTFSGGTTYEQYF.

V usage is TRBV19 and J usage is TRBJ2-3; D is possibly TRBD1 (5 bases). Trimming took off 7 bases at V and 0 bases at J, with 17 bases between the two ends. Looked up from germline, CDR1 is LNHDA and CDR2 is SQIVND (reference sequence). This CDR3 spans 16 amino acids. Here the CDR3 reads CASNRRTPTSTDTQYF. The DNA of the CDR3 is TGTGCCAGTAACCGCCGGACACCTACTAGCACAGATACGCAGTATTTT.

The gene calls are TRBV19 and TRBJ2-5; 8 bases match TRBD1. This CDR3 region has 15 residues. The V gene end was trimmed by 1 base and the J gene end by 4 bases; junction bases not matched to a gene: 5. CDR1 and CDR2 from the germline V gene are LNHDA and SQIVND (reference sequence). CDR3 nucleotides: TGTGCCAGTAGTATAGTCCCGACAGGGGCAGAGACCCAGTACTTC. Translated, it gives CASSIVPTGAETQYF.

This clone appeared a few times. The chain uses TRBV7-7 and TRBJ2-3, with 14 bases that match TRBD2. The ends lost 2 bases at V and 6 bases at J; junction bases unmatched: 13. Germline V lookup: CDR1 SSHAT, CDR2 FNYEAQ (reference sequence). The CDR3 spans 19 residues. The CDR3 spells CASSLSGTSGSAKPDTQYF. The CDR3 region has the DNA TGTGCCAGCAGCTTATCCGGGACTAGCGGGAGTGCCAAGCCGGATACGCAGTATTTT. Drawing the rest from reference TRBV7-7 and TRBJ2-3, the complete variable domain is GAGVSQSPRYKVTKRGQDVTLRCDPISSHATLYWYQQALGQGPEFLTYFNYEAQPDKSGLPSDRFSAERPEGSISTLTIQRTEQRDSAMYRCASSLSGTSGSAKPDTQYFGPGTRLTVL.

The rearrangement links TRBV5-1 to TRBJ2-7; 8 positions agree with TRBD1. Trimming took 4 bases from V and 6 from J; bases not matched to a gene: 12. The germline V gene has CDR1 SGHRS and CDR2 YFSETQ. The CDR3 has 15 residues. CDR3 bases: TGCGCCAGCAGCCCAACTCCGGGACAGGTCATCGAGCAGTACTTC. It translates to CASSPTPGQVIEQYF.

The chain joins TRBV6-5 to TRBJ1-2; TRBD1 matches at 8 bases. This CDR3 region has 12 residues. The germline V gene encodes CDR1 MNHEY and CDR2 SVGAGI. V was pared by 6 bases and J by 8 bases, with 5 bases of the junction left unmatched. In nucleotides, the CDR3 is TGTGCCAGCAGCCAGGGGGCCAGAGGCTACACCTTC. As protein: CASSQGARGYTF.

The genes are TRBV25-1 and TRBJ2-1; 10 nucleotides match TRBD1. The CDR3 is 16 residues long. Germline CDR1 is MGHDK and CDR2 is SYGVNS. J lost 6 bases, V lost 2 bases, and 7 bases had no gene match. The CDR3 sequence: CASSERTGGRFNEQFF. CDR3 in DNA: TGTGCCAGCAGTGAACGGACAGGGGGTCGTTTCAATGAGCAGTTCTTC. The full variable domain, with the rest looked up from reference TRBV25-1 and TRBJ2-1, is EADIYQTPRYLVIGTGKKITLECSQTMGHDKMYWYQQDPGMELHLIHYSYGVNSTEKGDLSSESTVSRIRTEHFPLTLESARPSHTSQYLCASSERTGGRFNEQFFGPGTRLTVL.

This clone was seen just once. CDR3 sequence: CASSFGTGNTGELFF. In nucleotides, the CDR3 is TGTGCCAGCAGCTTCGGGACAGGGAACACCGGGGAGCTGTTTTTT. This chain links TRBV7-8 with TRBJ2-2, with TRBD1 identical over 8 bases. Germline V CDR1 and CDR2: SGHVS, FQNEAQ. CDR3 length equals 15 residues. The trim removed 3 bases at V and 1 base at J, leaving 1 base unmatched. The variable domain in full, completed from reference TRBV7-8 and TRBJ2-2, reads GAGVSQSPRYKVAKRGQDVALRCDPISGHVSLFWYQQALGQGPEFLTYFQNEAQLDKSGLPSDRFFAERPEGSVSTLKIQRTQQEDSAVYLCASSFGTGNTGELFFGEGSRLTVL.

A single count supports this clone. The chain combines TRBV11-1 with TRBJ2-5, with 10 bases fitting TRBD2. The length of the CDR3 is 16 residues. Germline lookup yields CDR1 SGHAT and CDR2 FQDESV (reference sequence). Unmatched junction bases numbered 9, after V lost 3 bases and J lost 5 bases. The CDR3 DNA follows: TGTGCCAGCAGCTTTTCGCCTAGCGGGGGCAGGGAGACCCAGTACTTC. This gives the protein CASSFSPSGGRETQYF.

The chain couples TRBV5-1 to TRBJ1-1, with D hard to call. Germline-derived CDR1 and CDR2 are SGHRS and YFSETQ. The CDR3 has 17 residues. V gave up 3 bases and J gave up 4 bases, with 22 bases separating them. CDR3: CASSSGNRIGEGTEAFF. The DNA for the CDR3 is TGCGCCAGCAGCTCTGGGAACCGGATCGGGGAGGGCACTGAAGCTTTCTTT.

The gene calls are TRBV9 and TRBJ1-6; D remains unclear. CDR1 and CDR2 (germline): SGDLS, YYNGEE. Trimming shortened V by 3 bases and J by 8 bases, and 18 bases separated the two germline ends. The CDR3 contains 16 residues. CDR3 loop: CASSASLRATDSPLHF. The DNA for the CDR3 is TGTGCCAGCAGCGCCTCGTTGAGGGCAACGGATTCACCCCTCCACTTT.

The chain employs TRBV9 and TRBJ2-1, with TRBD2 matching 8 bases. J gave up 5 bases and V 2 bases, and 6 bases lay outside the gene matches. Germline CDR1 reads SGDLS; CDR2 reads YYNGEE. This CDR3 is 15 amino acids long. CDR3 residues: CASSVPGTSNNEQFF. CDR3 bases: TGTGCCAGCAGCGTTCCCGGGACTAGTAACAATGAGCAGTTCTTC.

The chain carries TRBV5-1 and TRBJ2-7, with TRBD1 matching 10 bases. The CDR3 spans 16 residues. V trimming: 0 bases; J trimming: 8 bases; junction bases outside the gene matches: 11. CDR1 is SGHRS, CDR2 YFSETQ, per germline. The CDR3 bases are TGCGCCAGCAGCTTGGGGTCCCCGGGACAGGGGTTAAAGCAGTACTTC. It is translated as CASSLGSPGQGLKQYF.

V usage is TRBV7-2 and J usage is TRBJ2-1, with D tentatively TRBD1 (5 bases). Germline V gives CDR1 SGHTA, CDR2 FQGNSA. The CDR3 contains 14 residues. Between the trimmed V and J ends, which lost 5 bases and 4 bases, there was a span of 12 bases. This chain's CDR3 is CASSRLRTYNEQFF. The CDR3 DNA follows: TGTGCCAGCAGCCGCCTGAGGACATACAATGAGCAGTTCTTC.

The V gene is TRBV6-1, the J gene TRBJ1-1, with D unclear. The V and J ends lost 3 bases and 1 base respectively, with 9 bases between them. The CDR3 has 14 amino acids. Germline assignment: CDR1 MNHNS and CDR2 SASEGT. The CDR3 loop is CASSDTNRNTEAFF. CDR3 DNA: TGTGCCAGCAGTGACACCAACAGGAACACTGAAGCTTTCTTT.

The chain recombines TRBV9 with TRBJ1-1; 8 bases agree with TRBD1. CDR3 length: 14 amino acids. In germline, CDR1 is SGDLS, CDR2 YYNGEE. V lost 3 bases to trimming and J lost 1 base; unmatched junction nucleotides: 2. The CDR3 DNA reads TGTGCCAGCAGCGCCGGGACAGGGAACACTGAAGCTTTCTTT. Its protein product is CASSAGTGNTEAFF.

This clone appeared once. CDR3 sequence: CASSESSGINYEQYF. CDR3 coding DNA: TGCGCCAGCAGTGAATCCAGCGGGATAAACTACGAGCAGTACTTC. V and J are TRBV10-1 and TRBJ2-7; 7 nucleotides line up with TRBD2. V shed 3 bases, J shed 3 bases, and the junction held 8 bases outside the gene matches. CDR3 length equals 15 residues. Germline V CDR1 and CDR2: WNHNN, SYGVQD (reference sequence).

This chain links TRBV11-2 with TRBJ2-7; 7 bases are shared with TRBD1. The V gene end was trimmed by 2 bases and the J gene end by 1 base; junction bases not matched to a gene: 2. Germline loops: CDR1 SGHAT, CDR2 FQNNGV. The CDR3 extends over 14 amino acids. The CDR3 nucleotides are TGTGCCAGCAGCTTATCGACAGGGTCCTACGAGCAGTACTTC. Its protein product is CASSLSTGSYEQYF.

This chain links TRBV7-9 with TRBJ2-7; D may be TRBD1 (5 bases). CDR1 SEHNR and CDR2 FQNEAQ come from the germline V gene (reference sequence). CDR3 length equals 11 residues. With 10 bases removed from V and 6 bases from J, the gap between germline ends came to 13 bases. This chain's CDR3 is CATVQGSEQYF. The CDR3 DNA sequence: TGTGCCACCGTGCAGGGTAGCGAGCAGTACTTC.

The chain carries TRBV5-4 and TRBJ2-1, with 11 positions matching TRBD2. This CDR3 has 16 residues. Germline-derived CDR1 and CDR2 are SGHNT and YYREEE (reference sequence). V lost 1 base to trimming and J lost 4 bases; unmatched junction nucleotides: 4. This chain's CDR3 is CASSLHLAGGYNEQFF. The CDR3, as DNA: TGTGCCAGCAGCTTGCACCTAGCGGGGGGTTACAATGAGCAGTTCTTC.

The chain joins TRBV19 to TRBJ2-7, with TRBD1 matching over 7 bases. Looked up from germline, CDR1 is LNHDA and CDR2 is SQIVND (reference sequence). With V trimmed by 5 bases and J by 3 bases, 7 bases remained unmatched. CDR3 length: 14 residues. CDR3 residues: CASSGRDSVYEQYF. CDR3 nucleotide sequence: TGTGCCAGTAGTGGCCGGGACAGCGTCTACGAGCAGTACTTC.

The chain links TRBV29-1 to TRBJ2-1, with TRBD1 as a possible D gene (6 bases). V was clipped by 2 bases and J by 7 bases, with 12 bases between them. CDR3 length equals 13 residues. The germline gives CDR1 SQVTM, CDR2 ANQGSEA. Written as DNA, the CDR3 is TGCAGCGTTGAACAGGGGAAAGAAAATGAGCAGTTCTTC. Protein sequence: CSVEQGKENEQFF.